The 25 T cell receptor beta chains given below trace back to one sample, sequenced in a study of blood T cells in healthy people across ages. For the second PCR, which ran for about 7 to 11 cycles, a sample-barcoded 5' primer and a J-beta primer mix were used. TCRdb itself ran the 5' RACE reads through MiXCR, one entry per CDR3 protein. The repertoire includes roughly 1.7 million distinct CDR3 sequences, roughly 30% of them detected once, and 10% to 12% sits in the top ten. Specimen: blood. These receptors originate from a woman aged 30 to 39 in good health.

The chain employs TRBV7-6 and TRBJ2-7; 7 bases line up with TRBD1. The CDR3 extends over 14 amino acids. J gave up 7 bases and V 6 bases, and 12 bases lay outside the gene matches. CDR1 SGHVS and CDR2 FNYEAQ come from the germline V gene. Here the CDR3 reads CASSPRGRGIEQYF. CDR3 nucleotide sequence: TGTGCCAGCAGTCCTCGTGGCAGGGGGATTGAGCAGTACTTC.

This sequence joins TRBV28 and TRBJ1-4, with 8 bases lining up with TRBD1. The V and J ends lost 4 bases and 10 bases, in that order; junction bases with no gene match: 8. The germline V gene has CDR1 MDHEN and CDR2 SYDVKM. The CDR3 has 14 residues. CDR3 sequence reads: CASSSGTGCGKLFF. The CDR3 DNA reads TGTGCCAGCAGTTCCGGGACAGGATGTGGAAAACTGTTTTTT.

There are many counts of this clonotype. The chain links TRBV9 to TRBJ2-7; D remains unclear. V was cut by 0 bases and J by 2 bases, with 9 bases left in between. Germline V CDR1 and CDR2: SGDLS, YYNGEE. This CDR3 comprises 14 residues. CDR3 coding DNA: TGTGCCAGCAGCGTAGGCCAGGAGACCTACGAGCAGTACTTC. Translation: CASSVGQETYEQYF.

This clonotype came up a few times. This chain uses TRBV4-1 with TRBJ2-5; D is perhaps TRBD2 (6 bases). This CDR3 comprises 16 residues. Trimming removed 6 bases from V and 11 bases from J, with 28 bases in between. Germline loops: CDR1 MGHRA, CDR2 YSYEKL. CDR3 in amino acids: CASRRGFPSDRAEQYF. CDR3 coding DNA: TGCGCCAGCAGGCGCGGGTTCCCTAGCGATCGAGCGGAGCAGTACTTC.

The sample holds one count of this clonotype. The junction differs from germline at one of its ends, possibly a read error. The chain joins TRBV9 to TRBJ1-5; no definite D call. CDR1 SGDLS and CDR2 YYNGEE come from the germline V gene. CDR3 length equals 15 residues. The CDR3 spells CASSIGPGPGQPRHF. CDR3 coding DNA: TGTGCCAGCAGCATCGGACCCGGGCCGGGTCAGCCCCGGCATTTT.

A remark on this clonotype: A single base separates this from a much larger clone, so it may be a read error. The CDR3 region has the DNA TGCGCCAGCAGCCAACAAAGCGGGTCCTACAAGCAGTACTTC. It yields the protein CASSQQSGSYKQYF. The chain joins TRBV4-1 to TRBJ2-7; TRBD2 might be the D (6 bases). The CDR3 runs to 14 residues. The V gene's germline CDR1 is MGHRA and CDR2 YSYEKL.

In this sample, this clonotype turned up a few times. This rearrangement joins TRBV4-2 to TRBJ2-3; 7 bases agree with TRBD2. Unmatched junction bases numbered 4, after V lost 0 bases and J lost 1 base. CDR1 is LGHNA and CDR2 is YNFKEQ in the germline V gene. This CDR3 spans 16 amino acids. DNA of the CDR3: TGTGCCAGCAGCCAAGATCCCGGACTAGGCACAGATACGCAGTATTTT. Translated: CASSQDPGLGTDTQYF.

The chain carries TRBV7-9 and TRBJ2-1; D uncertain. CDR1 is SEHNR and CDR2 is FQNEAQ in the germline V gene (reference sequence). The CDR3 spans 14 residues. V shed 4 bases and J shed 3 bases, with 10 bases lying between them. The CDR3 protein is CASSSDRRYNEQFF. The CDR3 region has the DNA TGTGCCAGCAGCTCAGATCGCCGCTACAATGAGCAGTTCTTC.

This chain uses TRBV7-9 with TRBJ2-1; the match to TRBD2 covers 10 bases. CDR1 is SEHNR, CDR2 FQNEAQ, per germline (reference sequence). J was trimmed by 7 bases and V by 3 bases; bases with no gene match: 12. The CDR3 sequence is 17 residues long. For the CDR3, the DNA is TGTGCCAGCAGCTTGGGACCGGAAGCGGGGGGGATAAATGAGCAGTTCTTC. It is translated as CASSLGPEAGGINEQFF.

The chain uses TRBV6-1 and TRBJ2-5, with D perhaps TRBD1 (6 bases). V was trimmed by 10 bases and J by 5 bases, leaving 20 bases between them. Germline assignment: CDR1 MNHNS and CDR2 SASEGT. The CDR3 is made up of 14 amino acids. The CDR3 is CATRGSAARETQYF. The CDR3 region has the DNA TGTGCCACTAGGGGGTCGGCCGCGCGCGAGACCCAGTACTTC.

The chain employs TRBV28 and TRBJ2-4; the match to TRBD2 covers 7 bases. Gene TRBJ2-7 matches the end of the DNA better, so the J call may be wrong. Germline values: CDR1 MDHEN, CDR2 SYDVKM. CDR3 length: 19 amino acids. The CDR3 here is CASSLSHGTLRERAYEQYF. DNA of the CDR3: TGTGCCAGCAGTTTAAGCCACGGGACTCTGCGGGAGAGGGCCTACGAGCAGTACTTC.

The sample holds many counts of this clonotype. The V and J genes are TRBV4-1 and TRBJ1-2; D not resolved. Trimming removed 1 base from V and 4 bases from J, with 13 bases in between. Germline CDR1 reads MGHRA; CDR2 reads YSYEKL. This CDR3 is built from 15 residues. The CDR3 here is CASSQGVMGAYGYTF. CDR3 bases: TGCGCCAGCAGCCAAGGAGTGATGGGCGCCTATGGCTACACCTTC.

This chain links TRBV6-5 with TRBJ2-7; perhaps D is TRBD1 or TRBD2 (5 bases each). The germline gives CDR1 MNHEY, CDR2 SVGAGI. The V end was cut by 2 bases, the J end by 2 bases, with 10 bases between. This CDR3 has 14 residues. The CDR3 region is CASSYGTAAYEQYF. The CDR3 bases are TGTGCCAGCAGTTACGGGACGGCAGCCTACGAGCAGTACTTC.

CDR3 loop: CSVEYGRANTEAFF. CDR3 sequence (DNA): TGCAGCGTTGAGTACGGCAGGGCGAACACTGAAGCTTTCTTT. The chain combines TRBV29-1 with TRBJ1-1; tentatively, D is TRBD1 (5 bases). The CDR3 is 14 amino acids. V lost 3 bases to trimming and J lost 1 base, with 12 bases between them. The germline V gene has CDR1 SQVTM and CDR2 ANQGSEA.

CDR3 coding DNA: TGTGCCAGCAGTGATCAAGGGCGCGGGAGCAATCAGCCCCAGCATTTT. Its translation is CASSDQGRGSNQPQHF. This sequence joins TRBV6-1 and TRBJ1-5; D ambiguous. CDR1 MNHNS and CDR2 SASEGT come from the germline V gene. This CDR3 is built from 16 residues. The ends were cut back, 3 bases at V and 1 base at J, with 13 bases in the middle.

In nucleotides, the CDR3 is TGTGCCAGCAGTTACGCAGAGCGGGAGGGCCCCTACGAGCAGTACTTC. This codes for CASSYAEREGPYEQYF. J is TRBJ2-7 and V is TRBV6-5, with 10 bases fitting TRBD2. The CDR3 is made up of 16 amino acids. V gave up 2 bases and J gave up 2 bases; unmatched junction bases: 6. The V gene's germline CDR1 is MNHEY and CDR2 SVGAGI.

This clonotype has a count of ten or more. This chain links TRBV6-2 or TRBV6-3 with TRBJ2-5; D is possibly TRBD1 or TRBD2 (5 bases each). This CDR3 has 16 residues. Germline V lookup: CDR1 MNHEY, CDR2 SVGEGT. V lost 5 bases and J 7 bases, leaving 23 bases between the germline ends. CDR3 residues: CASSQARDRATGTQYF. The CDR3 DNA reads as TGTGCCAGCAGTCAAGCTCGGGACCGGGCGACGGGGACCCAGTACTTC.

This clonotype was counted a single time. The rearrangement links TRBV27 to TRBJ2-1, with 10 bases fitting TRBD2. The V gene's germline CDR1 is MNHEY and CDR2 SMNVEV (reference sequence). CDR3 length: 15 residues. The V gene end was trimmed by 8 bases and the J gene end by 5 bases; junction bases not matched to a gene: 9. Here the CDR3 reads CASFPGLANDNEQFF. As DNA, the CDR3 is TGTGCCAGCTTCCCGGGACTAGCGAACGACAATGAGCAGTTCTTC.

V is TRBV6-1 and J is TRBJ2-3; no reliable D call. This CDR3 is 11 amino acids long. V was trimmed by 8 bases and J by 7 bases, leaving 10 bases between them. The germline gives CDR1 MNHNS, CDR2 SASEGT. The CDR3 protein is CASHQLYTQYF. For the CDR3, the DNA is TGTGCCAGCCACCAATTGTATACGCAGTATTTT.

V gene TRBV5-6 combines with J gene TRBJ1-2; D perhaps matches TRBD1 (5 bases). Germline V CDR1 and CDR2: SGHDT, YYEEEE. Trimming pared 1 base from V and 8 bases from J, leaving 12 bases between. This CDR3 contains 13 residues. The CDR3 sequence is CASSLSRVEGYTF. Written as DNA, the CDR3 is TGTGCCAGCAGCTTGTCCAGGGTCGAAGGCTACACCTTC. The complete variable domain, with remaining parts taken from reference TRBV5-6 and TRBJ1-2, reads DAGVTQSPTHLIKTRGQQVTLRCSPKSGHDTVSWYQQALGQGPQFIFQYYEEEERQRGNFPDRFSGHQFPNYSSELNVNALLLGDSALYLCASSLSRVEGYTFGSGTRLTVV.

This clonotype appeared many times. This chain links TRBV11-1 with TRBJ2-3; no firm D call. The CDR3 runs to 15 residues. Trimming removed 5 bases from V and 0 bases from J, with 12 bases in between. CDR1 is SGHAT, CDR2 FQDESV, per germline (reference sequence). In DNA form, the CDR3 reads TGTGCCAGCAGCCCTGCCCCCGACAGCACAGATACGCAGTATTTT. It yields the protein CASSPAPDSTDTQYF.

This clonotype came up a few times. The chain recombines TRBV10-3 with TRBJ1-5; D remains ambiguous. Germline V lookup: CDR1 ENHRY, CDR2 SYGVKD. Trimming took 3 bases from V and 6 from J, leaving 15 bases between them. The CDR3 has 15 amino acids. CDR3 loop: CAISDGRIGGQPQHF. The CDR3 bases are TGTGCCATCAGTGACGGCCGTATAGGCGGTCAGCCCCAGCATTTT.

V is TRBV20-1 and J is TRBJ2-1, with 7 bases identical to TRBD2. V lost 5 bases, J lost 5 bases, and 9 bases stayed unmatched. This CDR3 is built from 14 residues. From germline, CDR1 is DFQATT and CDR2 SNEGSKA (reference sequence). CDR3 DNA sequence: TGCAGTGCTGGGGGGAGGGGCGGGAACAATGAGCAGTTCTTC. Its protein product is CSAGGRGGNNEQFF.

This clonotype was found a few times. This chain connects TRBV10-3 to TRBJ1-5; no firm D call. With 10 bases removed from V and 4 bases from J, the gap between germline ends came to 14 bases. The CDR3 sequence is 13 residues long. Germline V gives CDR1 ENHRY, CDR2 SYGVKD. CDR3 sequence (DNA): TGTGCCAGCGCCGAGGAACGGAATCAGCCCCAGCATTTT. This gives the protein CASAEERNQPQHF.

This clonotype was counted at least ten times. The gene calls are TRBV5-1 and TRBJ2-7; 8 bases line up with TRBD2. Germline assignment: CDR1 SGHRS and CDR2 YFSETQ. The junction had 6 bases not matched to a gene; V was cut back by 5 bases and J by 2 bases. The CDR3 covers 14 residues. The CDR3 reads CASSREGQAYEQYF. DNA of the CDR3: TGCGCCAGCAGTCGGGAGGGGCAAGCCTACGAGCAGTACTTC. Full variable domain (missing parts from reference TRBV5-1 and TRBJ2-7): KAGVTQTPRYLIKTRGQQVTLSCSPISGHRSVSWYQQTPGQGLQFLFEYFSETQRNKGNFPGRFSGRQFSNSRSEMNVSTLELGDSALYLCASSREGQAYEQYFGPGTRLTVT.